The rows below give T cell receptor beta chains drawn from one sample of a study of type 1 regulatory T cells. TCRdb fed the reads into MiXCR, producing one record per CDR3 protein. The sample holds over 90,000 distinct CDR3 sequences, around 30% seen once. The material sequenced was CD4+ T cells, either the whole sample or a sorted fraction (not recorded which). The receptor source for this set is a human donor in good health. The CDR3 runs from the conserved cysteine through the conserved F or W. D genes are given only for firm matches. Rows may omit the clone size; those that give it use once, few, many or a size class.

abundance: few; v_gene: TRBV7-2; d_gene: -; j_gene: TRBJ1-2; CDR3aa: CASRGATATLGYTF; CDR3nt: TGTGCCAGCAGGGGGGCGACTGCAACTTTGGGCTACACCTTC
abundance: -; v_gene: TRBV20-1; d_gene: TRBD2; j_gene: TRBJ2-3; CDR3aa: CSARASGDTQYF; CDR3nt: TGCAGTGCTAGAGCTAGCGGGGATACGCAGTATTTT
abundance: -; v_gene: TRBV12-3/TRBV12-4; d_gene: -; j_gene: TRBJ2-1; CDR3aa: CGSSHRLDLEQFF; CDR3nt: TGTGGCAGCAGCCACCGACTAGATCTTGAGCAGTTCTTC
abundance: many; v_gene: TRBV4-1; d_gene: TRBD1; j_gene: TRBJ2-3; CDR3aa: CASSQEDRGGADTQYF; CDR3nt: TGCGCCAGCAGCCAAGAGGACAGGGGTGGCGCAGATACGCAGTATTTT
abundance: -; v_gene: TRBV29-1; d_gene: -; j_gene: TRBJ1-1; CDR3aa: CSVDRGGATEAFF; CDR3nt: TGCAGCGTTGACAGAGGGGGGGCCACTGAAGCTTTCTTT
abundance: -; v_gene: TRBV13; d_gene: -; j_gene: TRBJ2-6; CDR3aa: CASSSGANVLTF; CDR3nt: TGTGCCAGCAGCTCTGGGGCCAACGTCCTGACTTTC
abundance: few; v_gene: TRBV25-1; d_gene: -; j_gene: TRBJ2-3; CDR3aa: CASSDIRDTQYF; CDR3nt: TGTGCCAGCAGTGACATCAGGGATACGCAGTATTTT
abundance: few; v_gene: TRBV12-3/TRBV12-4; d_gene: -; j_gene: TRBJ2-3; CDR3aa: CASSFTPSTDTQYF; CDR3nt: TGTGCCAGCAGTTTCACGCCTAGCACAGATACGCAGTATTTT
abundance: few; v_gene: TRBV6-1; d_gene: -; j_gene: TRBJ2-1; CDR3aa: CASSVSVVGTYNEQFF; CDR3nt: TGTGCCAGCAGTGTTAGTGTGGTCGGGACCTACAATGAGCAGTTCTTC
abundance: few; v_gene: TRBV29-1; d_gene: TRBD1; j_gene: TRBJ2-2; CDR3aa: CSVGEGAAGELFF; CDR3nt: TGCAGCGTTGGAGAGGGGGCTGCCGGGGAGCTGTTTTTT
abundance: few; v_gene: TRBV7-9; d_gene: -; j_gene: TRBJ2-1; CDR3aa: CASSLVQIFGNEQFF; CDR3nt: TGTGCCAGCAGCTTAGTTCAGATTTTCGGCAATGAGCAGTTCTTC
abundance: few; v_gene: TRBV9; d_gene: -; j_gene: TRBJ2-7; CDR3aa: CASSVEGISYEQYF; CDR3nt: TGTGCCAGCAGCGTAGAAGGGATCTCCTACGAGCAGTACTTC
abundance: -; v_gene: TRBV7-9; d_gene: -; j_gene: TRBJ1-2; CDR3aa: CASSLDSLVGGGYTF; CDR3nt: TGTGCCAGCAGCTTAGATTCCTTGGTCGGTGGCGGCTACACCTTC
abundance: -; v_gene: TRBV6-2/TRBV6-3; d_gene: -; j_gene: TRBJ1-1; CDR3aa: CASSWKGLSTEAFF; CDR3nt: TGTGCCAGCAGTTGGAAGGGCTTGAGCACTGAAGCTTTCTTT
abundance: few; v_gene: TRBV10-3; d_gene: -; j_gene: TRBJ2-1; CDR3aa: CAISGENEQFF; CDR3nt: TGTGCCATCAGTGGAGAGAATGAGCAGTTCTTC
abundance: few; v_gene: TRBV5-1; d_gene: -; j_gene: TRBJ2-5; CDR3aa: CASSFSETQYF; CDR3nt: TGCGCCAGCAGCTTTTCAGAGACCCAGTACTTC
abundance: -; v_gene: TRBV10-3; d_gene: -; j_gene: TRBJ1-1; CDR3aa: CAISIGKGTQNTEAFF; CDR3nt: TGTGCCATCAGTATCGGAAAAGGGACACAGAACACTGAAGCTTTCTTT
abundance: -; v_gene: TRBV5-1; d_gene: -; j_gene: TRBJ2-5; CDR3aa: CASSLIPGWETQYF; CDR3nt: TGCGCCAGCAGCTTGATTCCGGGGTGGGAGACCCAGTACTTC
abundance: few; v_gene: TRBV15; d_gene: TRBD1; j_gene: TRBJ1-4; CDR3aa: CATSSYGQAPVSGKLFF; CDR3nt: TGTGCCACCAGCAGCTACGGACAGGCGCCGGTGTCGGGAAAACTGTTTTTT
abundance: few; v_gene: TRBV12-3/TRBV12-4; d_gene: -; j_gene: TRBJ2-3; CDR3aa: CASSFAPWIPDTQYF; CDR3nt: TGTGCCAGCAGTTTCGCCCCTTGGATCCCAGATACGCAGTATTTT
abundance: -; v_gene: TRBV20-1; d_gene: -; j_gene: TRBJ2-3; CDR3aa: CSVRSGSLDTQYF; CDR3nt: TGCAGTGTCCGGTCCGGGAGTTTAGATACGCAGTATTTT
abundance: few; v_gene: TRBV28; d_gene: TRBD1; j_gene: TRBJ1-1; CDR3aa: CASSRVGQGALNTEAFF; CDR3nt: TGTGCCAGCAGCAGGGTAGGACAGGGAGCATTGAACACTGAAGCTTTCTTT
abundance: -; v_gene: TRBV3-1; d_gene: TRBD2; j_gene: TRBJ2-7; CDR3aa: CASSQLVGRAGEQYF; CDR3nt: TGTGCCAGCAGCCAACTGGTTGGGAGGGCCGGCGAGCAGTACTTC
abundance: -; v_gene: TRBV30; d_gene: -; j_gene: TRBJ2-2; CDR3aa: CAWSSRGHNTGELFF; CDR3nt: TGTGCCTGGAGTAGTAGGGGACATAACACCGGGGAGCTGTTTTTT
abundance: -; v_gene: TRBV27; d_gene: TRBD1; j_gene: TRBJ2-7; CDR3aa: CASGRAGTGSYEQYF; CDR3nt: TGTGCCAGCGGGCGCGCCGGGACAGGGTCCTACGAGCAGTACTTC
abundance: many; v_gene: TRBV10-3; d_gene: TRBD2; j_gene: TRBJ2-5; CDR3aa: CATAVGAGGSQETQYF; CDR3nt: TGTGCCACCGCCGTGGGGGCGGGAGGAAGTCAAGAGACCCAGTACTTC
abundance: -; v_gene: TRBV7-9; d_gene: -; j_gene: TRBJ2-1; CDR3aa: CASSARAGSAKSSYNEQFF; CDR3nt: TGTGCCAGCAGCGCAAGGGCTGGTTCAGCGAAGAGCTCCTACAATGAGCAGTTCTTC
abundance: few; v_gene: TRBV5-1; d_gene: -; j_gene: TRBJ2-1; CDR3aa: CASSLVGPSSYNEQFF; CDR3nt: TGCGCCAGCAGCTTGGTGGGTCCGAGCTCCTACAATGAGCAGTTCTTC
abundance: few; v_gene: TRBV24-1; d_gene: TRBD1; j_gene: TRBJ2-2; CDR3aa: CATSDPTGKHTGELFF; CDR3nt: TGTGCCACCAGTGATCCGACAGGGAAACACACCGGGGAGCTGTTTTTT
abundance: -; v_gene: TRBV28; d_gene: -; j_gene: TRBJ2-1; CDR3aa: CASTSGAQERNPFF; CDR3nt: TGTGCCAGCACCTCGGGGGCCCAGGAGAGGAATCCGTTCTTC
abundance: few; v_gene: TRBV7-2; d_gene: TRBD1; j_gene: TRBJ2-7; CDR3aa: CASSSRQGRNEQYF; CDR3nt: TGTGCCAGCAGCAGTCGACAGGGAAGAAACGAGCAGTACTTC
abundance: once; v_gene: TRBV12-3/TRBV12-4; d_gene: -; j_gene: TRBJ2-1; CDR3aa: CAGSNRVFEFF; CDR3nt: TGTGCCGGCAGCAACAGGGTTTTCGAGTTCTTC
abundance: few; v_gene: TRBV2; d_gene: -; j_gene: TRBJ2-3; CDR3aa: CASKTSTDTQYF; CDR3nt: TGTGCCAGCAAGACTAGCACAGATACGCAGTATTTT
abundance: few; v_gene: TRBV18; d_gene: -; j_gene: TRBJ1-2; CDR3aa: CASSPSGGYGYTF; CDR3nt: TGTGCCAGCTCACCAAGTGGCGGCTATGGCTACACCTTC
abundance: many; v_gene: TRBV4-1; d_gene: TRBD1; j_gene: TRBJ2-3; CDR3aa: CASSQLATGGVIDTQYF; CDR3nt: TGCGCCAGCAGCCAACTCGCGACAGGGGGCGTGATAGATACGCAGTATTTT
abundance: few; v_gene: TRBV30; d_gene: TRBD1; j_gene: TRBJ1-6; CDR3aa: CAWSRDSMNSPLHF; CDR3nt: TGTGCCTGGAGTAGGGACAGCATGAATTCACCCCTCCACTTT
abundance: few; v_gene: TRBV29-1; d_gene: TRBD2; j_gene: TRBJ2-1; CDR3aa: CSVGGGEGLYNEQFF; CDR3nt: TGCAGCGTTGGGGGAGGGGAGGGCCTCTACAATGAGCAGTTCTTC
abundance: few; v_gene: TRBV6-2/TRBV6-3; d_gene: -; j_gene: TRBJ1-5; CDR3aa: CASSSRRRGSNQPQHF; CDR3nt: TGTGCCAGCAGTTCCCGACGCAGGGGAAGCAATCAGCCCCAGCATTTT
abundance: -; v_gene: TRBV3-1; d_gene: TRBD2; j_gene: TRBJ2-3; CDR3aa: CASSRSGTTDTQYF; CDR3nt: TGTGCCAGCAGCCGTAGCGGGACCACAGATACGCAGTATTTT
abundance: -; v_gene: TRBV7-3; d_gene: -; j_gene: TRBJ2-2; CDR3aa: CASSLGRQNTGELFF; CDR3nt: TGTGCCAGCAGCTTAGGGCGCCAGAACACCGGGGAGCTGTTTTTT
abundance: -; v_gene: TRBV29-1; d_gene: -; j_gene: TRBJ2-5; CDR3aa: CSVNRDQETQYF; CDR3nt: TGCAGCGTGAACAGGGATCAAGAGACCCAGTACTTC
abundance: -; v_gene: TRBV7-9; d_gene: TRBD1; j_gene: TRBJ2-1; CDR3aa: CASSSSRDRRNEQFF; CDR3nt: TGTGCCAGCAGCTCGTCCCGGGACAGGAGGAATGAGCAGTTCTTC
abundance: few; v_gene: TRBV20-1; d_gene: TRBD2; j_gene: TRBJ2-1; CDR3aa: CSARETSGGTYNEQFF; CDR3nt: TGCAGTGCTAGAGAAACTAGCGGGGGGACCTACAATGAGCAGTTCTTC
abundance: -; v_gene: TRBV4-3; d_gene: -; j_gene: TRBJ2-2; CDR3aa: CASSQETAGSTGELFF; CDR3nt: TGCGCCAGCAGCCAAGAAACGGCAGGATCCACCGGGGAGCTGTTTTTT
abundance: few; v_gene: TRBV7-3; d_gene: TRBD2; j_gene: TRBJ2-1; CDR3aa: CASSSQLAGGGDNEQFF; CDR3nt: TGTGCCAGCAGCTCCCAATTAGCGGGAGGGGGGGACAATGAGCAGTTCTTC
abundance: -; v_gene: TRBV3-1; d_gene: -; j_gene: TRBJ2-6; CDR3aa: CASSQDVGRGYSGANVLTF; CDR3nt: TGTGCCAGCAGCCAAGATGTCGGCAGGGGCTACTCTGGGGCCAACGTCCTGACTTTC
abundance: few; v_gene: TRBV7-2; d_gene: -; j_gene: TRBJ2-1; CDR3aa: CASSRRAGKLVGNEQFF; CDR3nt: TGTGCCAGCAGCCGGCGGGCGGGGAAATTGGTTGGTAATGAGCAGTTCTTC
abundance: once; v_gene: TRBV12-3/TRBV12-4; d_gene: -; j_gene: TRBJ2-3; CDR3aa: CASSLDPSPDTQYF; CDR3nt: TGTGCCAGCAGTTTAGACCCCTCCCCCGATACGCAGTATTTT
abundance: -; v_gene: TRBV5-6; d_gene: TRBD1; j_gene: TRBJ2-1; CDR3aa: CASSLLGQGFNEQFF; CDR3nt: TGTGCCAGCAGCTTGTTGGGACAGGGGTTCAATGAGCAGTTCTTC
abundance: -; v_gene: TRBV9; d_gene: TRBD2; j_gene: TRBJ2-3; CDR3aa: CASSLQAGGPPDTQYF; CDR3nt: TGTGCCAGCAGCCTTCAAGCGGGAGGGCCTCCAGATACGCAGTATTTT
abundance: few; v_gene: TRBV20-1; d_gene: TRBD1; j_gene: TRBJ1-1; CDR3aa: CSARPDRAHPEAFF; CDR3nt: TGCAGTGCTAGACCAGACAGGGCCCACCCTGAAGCTTTCTTT
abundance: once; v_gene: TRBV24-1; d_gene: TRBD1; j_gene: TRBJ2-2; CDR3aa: CATSDLRAGGNTGELFF; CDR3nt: TGTGCCACCAGTGATTTGCGGGCAGGGGGCAACACCGGGGAGCTGTTTTTT